These 26 T cell receptor beta chains were sequenced from one sample in a study of technical replicates of blood from several donors. Assay: immunoSEQ multiplex PCR; the TCRdb copy retains only in-frame clones and omits some. Of 79,000 or so clones in the sample, 91% are singletons; the top ten hold around 0.26%. Sample: T cells isolated from PBMCs. Receptor source: a human donor in good health.

The chain combines TRBV6-1 with TRBJ1-1; possibly TRBD1 for D (5 bases). The CDR3 is 14 amino acids. Germline CDR1 MNHNS, CDR2 SASEGT. V gave up 6 bases and J gave up 1 base, with 12 bases separating them. The CDR3 reads CASRAGNPNTEAFF. CDR3 nucleotides: TGTGCCAGCAGAGCAGGGAATCCGAACACTGAAGCTTTCTTT.

The chain is built from TRBV5-1 and TRBJ1-1; D possibly corresponds to TRBD1 (5 bases). CDR3 length equals 15 residues. CDR1 is SGHRS, CDR2 YFSETQ, per germline. V lost 4 bases and J lost 3, with 16 bases in between. The CDR3 bases are TGCGCCAGCAGCCTAAGCGGGGGGGTTTACACTGAAGCTTTCTTT. It encodes CASSLSGGVYTEAFF.

V and J are TRBV2 and TRBJ2-7; TRBD2 agrees at 15 bases. V shed 6 bases, J shed 4 bases, and the junction held 1 base outside the gene matches. The germline V gene has CDR1 SNHLY and CDR2 FYNNEI. CDR3 length equals 14 residues. The CDR3 loop is CASRGLAGGYEQYF. The CDR3 DNA reads TGTGCCAGCAGGGGACTAGCGGGAGGTTACGAGCAGTACTTC.

A single count supports this clone. The chain combines TRBV2 with TRBJ1-2; D gene uncertain. This CDR3 is 14 amino acids long. The germline gives CDR1 SNHLY, CDR2 FYNNEI. The ends were cut back, 6 bases at V and 6 bases at J, with 17 bases in the middle. DNA for the CDR3: TGTGCCAGCAGCCATGTTGGAGAGAAGAATGGCTACACCTTC. It specifies CASSHVGEKNGYTF. Full variable domain (outside the CDR3, taken from reference TRBV2 and TRBJ1-2): EPEVTQTPSHQVTQMGQEVILRCVPISNHLYFYWYRQILGQKVEFLVSFYNNEISEKSEIFDDQFSVERPDGSNFTLKIRSTKLEDSAMYFCASSHVGEKNGYTFGSGTRLTVV.

In its sample, this clone was seen a few times. The chain carries TRBV6-1 and TRBJ1-1; 9 bases map to TRBD1. CDR1 is MNHNS and CDR2 is SASEGT in the germline V gene. The length of the CDR3 is 14 residues. Unmatched junction bases numbered 0, after V lost 3 bases and J lost 1 base. CDR3 region: CASSEGQGNTEAFF. The CDR3 DNA reads as TGTGCCAGCAGTGAGGGACAGGGGAACACTGAAGCTTTCTTT.

This chain uses TRBV5-8 with TRBJ2-1, with a possible D match to TRBD1 (6 bases). Germline lookup yields CDR1 SGHTS and CDR2 YDEGEE. The CDR3 spans 15 residues. V was shortened by 2 bases and J by 1 base, with 10 bases between the two germline ends. CDR3 protein: CASSFAGASYNEQFF. CDR3 nucleotide sequence: TGTGCCAGCAGCTTTGCAGGGGCATCCTACAATGAGCAGTTCTTC.

The table lists this clone with a few counts. CDR3 bases: TGTGCCAGCAGCTTGGGACAGGGGGACGCCACTGAAGCTTTCTTT. This encodes CASSLGQGDATEAFF. The chain recombines TRBV7-9 with TRBJ1-1, with 11 bases fitting TRBD1. CDR3 length: 15 residues. After removal of 3 bases from V and 4 bases from J, the junction contained 4 bases not matched to a gene. Germline V lookup: CDR1 SEHNR, CDR2 FQNEAQ (reference sequence).

This chain connects TRBV2 to TRBJ2-1; 10 positions match TRBD1. The V gene's germline CDR1 is SNHLY and CDR2 FYNNEI. V gave up 5 bases and J gave up 1 base; unmatched junction bases: 2. The CDR3 is 15 residues long. The CDR3 DNA is TGTGCCAGCAGTCGGGACAGGGGATCCTACAATGAGCAGTTCTTC. Translating gives CASSRDRGSYNEQFF. The full variable domain, completed using reference TRBV2 and TRBJ2-1, is EPEVTQTPSHQVTQMGQEVILRCVPISNHLYFYWYRQILGQKVEFLVSFYNNEISEKSEIFDDQFSVERPDGSNFTLKIRSTKLEDSAMYFCASSRDRGSYNEQFFGPGTRLTVL.

The gene calls are TRBV5-1 and TRBJ2-5, with 9 nucleotides matching TRBD1. J lost 2 bases, V lost 4 bases, and 9 bases had no gene match. CDR1 is SGHRS and CDR2 is YFSETQ in the germline V gene. The CDR3 is 16 residues long. The CDR3 protein is CASSLDRGTRQETQYF. The CDR3 DNA is TGCGCCAGCAGCCTGGACAGGGGAACTAGACAAGAGACCCAGTACTTC.

The rearrangement links TRBV2 to TRBJ2-1; TRBD2 matches 11 bases. Losses at the gene ends were 2 bases for V and 11 bases for J; bases not matched to a gene: 20. CDR1 SNHLY and CDR2 FYNNEI come from the germline V gene. The CDR3 extends over 19 amino acids. The CDR3 DNA sequence: TGTGCCAGCAGTGAACCGCAGGGTCGGCGACTAGCGGGGATACCTAAGCAGTTCTTC. Protein product: CASSEPQGRRLAGIPKQFF.

The chain uses TRBV5-1 and TRBJ2-5; tentative D call: TRBD2 (5 bases). Per germline, CDR1 SGHRS and CDR2 YFSETQ. The ends were cut back, 4 bases at V and 2 bases at J, with 9 bases in the middle. The CDR3 runs to 13 residues. The CDR3 sequence: CASSRAVQETQYF. In DNA form, the CDR3 reads TGCGCCAGCAGCAGAGCGGTTCAAGAGACCCAGTACTTC.

The gene calls are TRBV2 and TRBJ1-1; no definite D call. This CDR3 spans 12 amino acids. In germline, CDR1 is SNHLY, CDR2 FYNNEI. Trimming pared 2 bases from V and 4 bases from J, leaving 5 bases between. This CDR3 reads CASSEQATEAFF. CDR3 sequence (DNA): TGTGCCAGCAGTGAACAGGCCACTGAAGCTTTCTTT.

The rearrangement uses TRBV7-5 and TRBJ2-5; the table's TRBD2 call for D was not verified on the DNA. TRBV7-5 is a pseudogene. The CDR3 covers 20 residues. This CDR3 reads CVRSFEPLSGGPEVQETQYF. CDR3 DNA sequence: TGTGTCAGAAGCTTCGAACCATTGAGCGGGGGGCCTGAGGTCCAAGAGACCCAGTACTTC.

This clone was recorded a few times. The chain couples TRBV6-4 to TRBJ1-6; D unresolved. The CDR3 sequence is 15 residues long. V was pared by 6 bases and J by 0 bases, with 9 bases between. The germline V gene encodes CDR1 MRHNA and CDR2 SNTAGT. CDR3 sequence reads: CASRPRVSYNSPLHF. DNA of the CDR3: TGTGCCAGCAGGCCCCGCGTCTCCTATAATTCACCCCTCCACTTT.

V and J are TRBV5-6 and TRBJ2-2; D call uncertain. The ends were cut back, 2 bases at V and 3 bases at J, with 11 bases in the middle. The CDR3 runs to 15 residues. Germline assignment: CDR1 SGHDT and CDR2 YYEEEE. The CDR3 nucleotides are TGTGCCAGCAGCTTTGGAGATCGGGACACCGGGGAGCTGTTTTTT. This codes for CASSFGDRDTGELFF.

The V gene is TRBV27, the J gene TRBJ2-5; D might be TRBD2 (5 bases). Germline V gene data show CDR1 as MNHEY and CDR2 as SMNVEV (reference sequence). V was clipped by 8 bases and J by 3 bases, with 19 bases between them. The CDR3 is 15 residues long. The CDR3 loop reads CASPRRTHSKETQYF. DNA for the CDR3: TGTGCCAGCCCTCGGAGGACCCACTCAAAAGAGACCCAGTACTTC.

This clone was counted only a few times. The chain employs TRBV6-5 and TRBJ1-5; 8 nucleotides line up with TRBD1. CDR3 size: 15 residues. Germline CDR1 and CDR2: MNHEY and SVGAGI. With V trimmed by 4 bases and J by 7 bases, 9 bases remained unmatched. The CDR3 loop reads CASSSGQALHQPQHF. The CDR3 bases are TGTGCCAGCAGTTCGGGACAGGCGTTGCACCAGCCCCAGCATTTT.

The V call is TRBV7-9, the J call TRBJ1-1, with 9 bases identical to TRBD1. V trimming: 2 bases; J trimming: 7 bases; junction bases outside the gene matches: 17. Germline V gives CDR1 SEHNR, CDR2 FQNEAQ (reference sequence). CDR3 size: 18 residues. CDR3 protein: CASSLWGTGSPTSLEAFF. CDR3 DNA: TGTGCCAGCAGCTTATGGGGGACAGGGTCTCCCACCTCACTTGAAGCTTTCTTT. The entire variable domain, with the rest obtained from reference TRBV7-9 and TRBJ1-1, is as follows: DTGVSQNPRHKITKRGQNVTFRCDPISEHNRLYWYRQTLGQGPEFLTYFQNEAQLEKSRLLSDRFSAERPKGSFSTLEIQRTEQGDSAMYLCASSLWGTGSPTSLEAFFGQGTRLTVV.

This clone was observed a single time. V is TRBV19 and J is TRBJ1-5, with unresolved D. Germline V gives CDR1 LNHDA, CDR2 SQIVND (reference sequence). With 4 bases removed from V and 5 bases from J, the gap between germline ends came to 6 bases. This CDR3 contains 12 residues. CDR3 sequence reads: CASSNSHQPQHF. The CDR3 nucleotides read TGTGCCAGTAGTAACAGTCATCAGCCCCAGCATTTT.

The chain recombines TRBV5-4 with TRBJ2-7; TRBD2 matches 7 bases. V dropped 3 bases and J dropped 1; count of bases not matched to a gene: 4. This CDR3 region has 14 residues. Per germline, CDR1 SGHNT and CDR2 YYREEE (reference sequence). In DNA form, the CDR3 reads TGTGCCAGCAGCTCTCCTAGCGGTTCCTACGAGCAGTACTTC. The encoded protein is CASSSPSGSYEQYF.

The chain couples TRBV11-3 to TRBJ1-1; D is perhaps TRBD1 (5 bases). Deletions cut 1 base from V and 1 base from J, with 13 bases between. CDR1 and CDR2 from the germline V gene are SGHNT and YENEEA. This CDR3 has 16 residues. CDR3: CASSLVGEGENTEAFF. In DNA form, the CDR3 reads TGTGCCAGCAGCTTAGTAGGGGAGGGTGAGAACACTGAAGCTTTCTTT.

This clone was picked up one time. The chain joins TRBV4-1 to TRBJ1-2, with 8 nucleotides matching TRBD1. The length of the CDR3 is 19 residues. Germline CDR1 MGHRA, CDR2 YSYEKL. Trimming at V came to 0 bases and at J to 0 bases, leaving 12 bases not matched to a gene. As DNA, the CDR3 is TGCGCCAGCAGCCAAGATGGATGGACAGGGTCTCTCCCTAACTATGGCTACACCTTC. Its translation: CASSQDGWTGSLPNYGYTF.

The V call is TRBV28, the J call TRBJ2-7, with 11 bases identical to TRBD2. The germline CDR1 and CDR2 sequences are MDHEN and SYDVKM. The CDR3 is 15 residues long. Trimming removed 5 bases from V and 2 bases from J; junction bases left unmatched: 5. CDR3 in DNA: TGTGCCAGCAGTCCCCCGGGACTAGCGGCCTACGAGCAGTACTTC. This translates into CASSPPGLAAYEQYF.

As to this clone: One junction end does not reproduce the germline sequence, and a read error may be involved. The chain combines TRBV19 with TRBJ2-3; 13 bases agree with TRBD2. This CDR3 spans 17 amino acids. Germline-derived CDR1 and CDR2 are LNHDA and SQIVND (reference sequence). The CDR3 reads CASTILGLAGKADTQYF. In DNA, the CDR3 is TGTGCCAGTACTATATTGGGACTAGCGGGGAAGGCGGATACGCAGTATTTT.

CDR3 loop: CASTGYNEQFF. CDR3 DNA sequence: TGCGCCAGCACAGGCTACAATGAGCAGTTCTTC. This chain links TRBV5-1 with TRBJ2-1; D is uncertain. The CDR3 is made up of 11 amino acids. Trimming pared 6 bases from V and 3 bases from J, leaving 4 bases between. Germline V gene data show CDR1 as SGHRS and CDR2 as YFSETQ. The variable domain in full, completed from reference TRBV5-1 and TRBJ2-1, reads KAGVTQTPRYLIKTRGQQVTLSCSPISGHRSVSWYQQTPGQGLQFLFEYFSETQRNKGNFPGRFSGRQFSNSRSEMNVSTLELGDSALYLCASTGYNEQFFGPGTRLTVL.

J is TRBJ1-2 and V is TRBV25-1; no clear D gene. The CDR3 loop spans 18 amino acids. V lost 3 bases and J 1 base, leaving 21 bases between the germline ends. Germline V CDR1 and CDR2: MGHDK, SYGVNS. CDR3 sequence: CASSEYNTAGLDNYGYTF. CDR3 DNA: TGTGCCAGCAGTGAGTACAATACAGCCGGACTGGATAACTATGGCTACACCTTC.